This passage covers 27 T cell receptor beta chains from one sample sequenced in a study of blood T cell repertoires in COVID-19. Profiled with immunoSEQ multiplex PCR; TCRdb holds only in-frame clones, not every one. The table has 250,000 to 300,000 clones, roughly 86% seen once. The sample consisted of PBMCs or T cells enriched from blood (not recorded which). The receptors come from a woman aged 45-60 years who had been exposed to COVID-19.

This clone was seen a few times. The rearrangement uses TRBV7-2 and TRBJ2-5, with D possibly being TRBD2 (5 bases). The germline V gene encodes CDR1 SGHTA and CDR2 FQGNSA. The CDR3 totals 15 residues. V gave up 5 bases and J gave up 0 bases, with 13 bases separating them. The CDR3 DNA reads TGTGCCAGCAGCCCGGACTGGGCCCACCAAGAGACCCAGTACTTC. This encodes CASSPDWAHQETQYF.

This clone rates as medium-sized. The V and J genes are TRBV5-4 and TRBJ1-6; 7 bases match TRBD1. Trimming removed 4 bases from V and 10 bases from J; junction bases left unmatched: 11. CDR3 length: 15 amino acids. The V gene's germline CDR1 is SGHNT and CDR2 YYREEE (reference sequence). The CDR3 loop reads CASSQSGQAGSPLHF. CDR3 sequence (DNA): TGTGCCAGCAGCCAATCCGGACAGGCCGGGTCACCCCTCCACTTT.

This chain uses TRBV28 with TRBJ2-1; D is uncertain. There are 15 residues in the CDR3. From germline, CDR1 is MDHEN and CDR2 SYDVKM. V was clipped by 5 bases and J by 6 bases, with 17 bases between them. The chain's CDR3 is CASSQWATLSNEQFF. The CDR3 coding sequence is TGTGCCAGCAGTCAATGGGCGACCCTTTCCAATGAGCAGTTCTTC.

As regards this clone: Compared with germline, one end of the junction differs, possibly owing to a read error. J is TRBJ1-3 and V is TRBV7-2; 9 bases are shared with TRBD1. The germline V gene has CDR1 SGHTA and CDR2 FQGNSA. The CDR3 is made up of 14 amino acids. CDR3 sequence (DNA): TGTGCCAGCAGCTTAGGGGACAGGGTAAACGCCATATATTTT. Its protein is CASSLGDRVNAIYF. Drawing the rest from reference TRBV7-2 and TRBJ1-3, the complete variable domain is GAGVSQSPSNKVTEKGKDVELRCDPISGHTALYWYRQSLGQGLEFLIYFQGNSAPDKSGLPSDRFSAERTGGSVSTLTIQRTQQEDSAVYLCASSLGDRVNAIYFGEGSWLTVV.

The V call is TRBV7-9, the J call TRBJ2-2; a possible D gene is TRBD2 (6 bases). This CDR3 is built from 15 residues. Trimming removed 1 base from V and 5 bases from J, with 11 bases in between. Germline V gene sequence: CDR1 SEHNR, CDR2 FQNEAQ (reference sequence). As DNA, the CDR3 is TGTGCCAGCAGCTTAGGGGGCGGGGAGACCGGGGAGCTGTTTTTT. Its protein is CASSLGGGETGELFF.

The V gene is TRBV10-3, the J gene TRBJ2-7; D is undetermined. The germline V gene has CDR1 ENHRY and CDR2 SYGVKD. CDR3 length: 12 amino acids. With 3 bases removed from V and 3 bases from J, the gap between germline ends came to 6 bases. For the CDR3, the DNA is TGTGCCATCAGTGACACCGGCTACGAGCAGTACTTC. It yields the protein CAISDTGYEQYF.

The rearrangement uses TRBV5-6 and TRBJ1-5, with unresolved D. The CDR3 is made up of 15 amino acids. CDR1 is SGHDT and CDR2 is YYEEEE in the germline V gene. The ends were cut back, 4 bases at V and 2 bases at J, with 13 bases in the middle. CDR3 region: CASSVGWAGNQPQHF. In DNA form, the CDR3 reads TGTGCCAGCAGCGTAGGATGGGCTGGCAATCAGCCCCAGCATTTT.

The gene calls are TRBV19 and TRBJ2-1; 9 bases agree with TRBD2. CDR1 and CDR2 (germline): LNHDA, SQIVND (reference sequence). The CDR3 loop spans 14 amino acids. J lost 5 bases, V lost 6 bases, and 5 bases had no gene match. The CDR3 spells CASRRASGDNEQFF. The CDR3 nucleotides are TGTGCCAGTAGGAGGGCTAGCGGGGACAATGAGCAGTTCTTC.

The chain recombines TRBV4-1 with TRBJ2-3; TRBD2 matches 11 bases. Per the germline V gene, CDR1 is MGHRA and CDR2 is YSYEKL. There are 17 residues in the CDR3. V lost 3 bases and J lost 1; bases outside the gene matches: 6. DNA of the CDR3: TGCGCCAGCAGCCAGCCGATAGCGGGGGGGCGCACAGATACGCAGTATTTT. This encodes CASSQPIAGGRTDTQYF.

J is TRBJ1-2 and V is TRBV6-2 or TRBV6-3; 10 bases map to TRBD1. The junction had 6 bases not matched to a gene; V was cut back by 4 bases and J by 4 bases. This CDR3 is built from 15 residues. Germline CDR1 MNHEY, CDR2 SVGEGT. CDR3 in amino acids: CASSSPDRGAYGYTF. CDR3 DNA sequence: TGTGCCAGCAGTTCGCCGGACAGGGGGGCCTATGGCTACACCTTC.

The rearrangement joins TRBV4-1 to TRBJ1-3; TRBD1 might be the D (6 bases). Germline values: CDR1 MGHRA, CDR2 YSYEKL. The V end lost 1 base, the J end lost 4 bases, and 14 bases lay between the germline ends. The CDR3 runs to 16 residues. The CDR3 DNA reads as TGCGCCAGCAGCCAAGGCCCATACAGGGAAGGAAACACCATATATTTT. Encoded protein: CASSQGPYREGNTIYF.

V gene TRBV29-1 combines with J gene TRBJ2-2, with D tentatively TRBD1 (6 bases). The germline gives CDR1 SQVTM, CDR2 ANQGSEA. This CDR3 is 14 amino acids long. Trimming removed 4 bases from V and 4 bases from J, with 13 bases in between. The CDR3 DNA reads TGCAGCGTTGGTGTACAGGGTTCCACCGGGGAGCTGTTTTTT. Residues: CSVGVQGSTGELFF.

The V gene is TRBV13, the J gene TRBJ1-1; D uncertain. V shed 1 base and J shed 0 bases, with 9 bases lying between them. This CDR3 contains 15 residues. Germline CDR1 PRHDT, CDR2 FYEKMQ (reference sequence). In DNA, the CDR3 is TGTGCCAGCAGCTTAGCACGGGGAGTGAACACTGAAGCTTTCTTT. Amino acid sequence: CASSLARGVNTEAFF.

The genes are TRBV7-9 and TRBJ2-1; 10 bases align to TRBD1. With V trimmed by 5 bases and J by 7 bases, 14 bases remained unmatched. This CDR3 spans 17 amino acids. Germline V CDR1 and CDR2: SEHNR, FQNEAQ (reference sequence). The CDR3: CASSPVIRDRGGNEQFF. The CDR3 DNA reads TGTGCCAGCAGCCCCGTAATAAGGGACAGGGGAGGAAATGAGCAGTTCTTC.

The chain employs TRBV20-1 and TRBJ1-6; D gene uncertain. Germline V lookup: CDR1 DFQATT, CDR2 SNEGSKA (reference sequence). V lost 3 bases and J lost 3, with 12 bases in between. The CDR3 extends over 15 amino acids. CDR3 sequence: CSASRGSGYNSPLHF. In DNA, the CDR3 is TGCAGTGCTAGTCGGGGTTCTGGCTATAATTCACCCCTCCACTTT.

Only a few counts were recorded for this clone. The V and J genes are TRBV3-1 (or the pseudogene TRBV3-2) and TRBJ2-2; 11 bases map to TRBD2. The CDR3 has 15 amino acids. The germline CDR1 and CDR2 sequences are LGHDT and YNNKEL (reference sequence). The V segment lost 4 bases and the J segment 5 bases; nucleotides outside the gene matches: 3. CDR3 amino acids: CASSPIAGGTGELFF. The DNA of the CDR3 is TGTGCCAGCAGCCCCATAGCGGGGGGGACCGGGGAGCTGTTTTTT.

The CDR3 sequence: CASSQEGQGYQPQHF. The CDR3 DNA follows: TGTGCCAGCAGCCAAGAGGGACAGGGCTATCAGCCCCAGCATTTT. The chain recombines TRBV7-9 with TRBJ1-5; 9 nucleotides agree with TRBD1. The V gene's germline CDR1 is SEHNR and CDR2 FQNEAQ (reference sequence). Trimming cost V 5 bases and J 5 bases; bases outside gene matches: 7. This CDR3 has 15 amino acids.

This clone was detected only a few times. Written as DNA, the CDR3 is TGCAGCGTAGTAGAAGACAGGGTGCACTATGGCTACACCTTC. Translation gives CSVVEDRVHYGYTF. The V call is TRBV29-1, the J call TRBJ1-2; 7 nucleotides agree with TRBD1. CDR1 SQVTM and CDR2 ANQGSEA come from the germline V gene. The CDR3 covers 14 residues. V lost 6 bases and J lost 3; bases outside the gene matches: 10.

The chain is built from TRBV15 and TRBJ2-2, with 7 positions matching TRBD1. The CDR3 totals 14 residues. The trim removed 7 bases at V and 1 base at J, leaving 3 bases unmatched. Germline values: CDR1 LNHNV, CDR2 YYDKDF (reference sequence). CDR3 residues: CATKAGGNTGELFF. The CDR3 DNA is TGTGCCACCAAGGCAGGGGGGAACACCGGGGAGCTGTTTTTT.

This chain connects TRBV5-1 to TRBJ1-3, with D possibly being TRBD1 (6 bases). CDR3 size: 17 residues. Trimming took 0 bases from V and 8 from J, leaving 21 bases between them. The V gene's germline CDR1 is SGHRS and CDR2 YFSETQ. The CDR3 nucleotides are TGCGCCAGCAGCTTGGAAGGTGGACAGCGGAGAGAGCACACCATATATTTT. It yields the protein CASSLEGGQRREHTIYF.

V is TRBV6-1 and J is TRBJ1-2; D is ambiguous. Germline V CDR1 and CDR2: MNHNS, SASEGT. The CDR3 spans 14 residues. V lost 2 bases, J lost 7 bases, and 14 bases lay in between. The CDR3 region is CASSEKGLRFGYTF. The DNA for the CDR3 is TGTGCCAGCAGTGAAAAAGGACTGAGGTTTGGCTACACCTTC.

This rearrangement joins TRBV12-3 or TRBV12-4 to TRBJ2-2; D perhaps matches TRBD2 (6 bases). The CDR3 length is 13 residues. Trimming removed 10 bases from V and 7 bases from J, with 16 bases in between. The CDR3 coding sequence is TGTGCCACATGGGAGGTTCCAGGCGGGGAGCTGTTTTTT. It specifies CATWEVPGGELFF.

The gene calls are TRBV28 and TRBJ2-7; 9 bases match TRBD2. V was pared by 2 bases and J by 2 bases, with 7 bases of the junction left unmatched. CDR1 and CDR2 from the germline V gene are MDHEN and SYDVKM. The CDR3 totals 16 residues. The CDR3 loop is CASSLDTAGGTYEQYF. For the CDR3, the DNA is TGTGCCAGCAGTTTAGATACGGCGGGGGGGACCTACGAGCAGTACTTC.

The CDR3 DNA follows: TGTGCCAGCAGCTTAATGGCTAGCGGGGACCCCTACAATGAGCAGTTCTTC. It specifies CASSLMASGDPYNEQFF. The chain joins TRBV7-6 to TRBJ2-1, with TRBD2 matching over 9 bases. V lost 2 bases, J lost 2 bases, and 7 bases stayed unmatched. The length of the CDR3 is 17 residues. Germline CDR1 reads SGHVS; CDR2 reads FNYEAQ.

The J gene is TRBJ1-1, the V gene TRBV30; 9 bases agree with TRBD1. The germline CDR1 and CDR2 sequences are GTSNPN and SVGIG (reference sequence). The CDR3 covers 14 residues. V was pared by 1 base and J by 7 bases, with 7 bases of the junction left unmatched. CDR3 sequence: CAWSETGGVDEAFF. In DNA, the CDR3 is TGTGCCTGGAGTGAGACAGGGGGAGTGGATGAAGCTTTCTTT.

V and J are TRBV2 and TRBJ2-2, with TRBD1 identical over 8 bases. CDR3 length: 15 residues. Losses at the gene ends were 6 bases for V and 7 bases for J; bases not matched to a gene: 10. Germline CDR1 and CDR2: SNHLY and FYNNEI. This CDR3 is CASSAGTGRYGELFF. CDR3 coding DNA: TGTGCCAGCAGCGCCGGGACAGGACGATACGGGGAGCTGTTTTTT. The complete variable domain, with remaining parts taken from reference TRBV2 and TRBJ2-2, reads EPEVTQTPSHQVTQMGQEVILRCVPISNHLYFYWYRQILGQKVEFLVSFYNNEISEKSEIFDDQFSVERPDGSNFTLKIRSTKLEDSAMYFCASSAGTGRYGELFFGEGSRLTVL.

This clone occurred once. The rearrangement uses TRBV5-1 and TRBJ2-3, with TRBD2 matching over 12 bases. CDR1 SGHRS and CDR2 YFSETQ come from the germline V gene. There are 16 residues in the CDR3. Trimming took 4 bases from V and 2 from J; bases not matched to a gene: 5. The DNA of the CDR3 is TGCGCCAGCAGCAAACTAGCGGGGGGCGCCACAGATACGCAGTATTTT. It is translated as CASSKLAGGATDTQYF.